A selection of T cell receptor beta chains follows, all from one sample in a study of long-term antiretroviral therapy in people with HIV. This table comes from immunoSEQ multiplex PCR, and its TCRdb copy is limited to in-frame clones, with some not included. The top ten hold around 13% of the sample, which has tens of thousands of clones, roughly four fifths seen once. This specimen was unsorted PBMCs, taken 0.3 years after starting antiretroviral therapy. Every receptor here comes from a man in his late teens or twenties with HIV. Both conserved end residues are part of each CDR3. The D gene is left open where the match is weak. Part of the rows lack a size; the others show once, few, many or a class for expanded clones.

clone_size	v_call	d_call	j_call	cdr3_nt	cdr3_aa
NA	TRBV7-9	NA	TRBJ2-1	TGTGCCAGCAGCCCCCTCGACTTCCCCTCGGAGTTCTTC	CASSPLDFPSEFF
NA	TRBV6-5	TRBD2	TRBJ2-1	TGTGCCAGCAGTTACGGAGCGGGAGTGGGCAATGAGCAGTTCTTC	CASSYGAGVGNEQFF
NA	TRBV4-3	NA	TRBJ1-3	TGCGCCAGCAGCCAAGGAAGGGGTGGGACTTCCCATTTT	CASSQGRGGTSHF
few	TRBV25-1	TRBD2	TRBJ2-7	TGTGCCAGCAGTGAAGGTGGCGGGAGGCATCGGGAGCAGTACTTC	CASSEGGGRHREQYF
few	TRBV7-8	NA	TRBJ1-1	TGTGCCACCGCGGGGTGGACGGCCGGTCTTGGGGCTTTCTTT	CATAGWTAGLGAFF
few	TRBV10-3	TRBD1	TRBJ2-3	TGTGCCATCACTGGACAGGACACAGATACGCAGTATTTT	CAITGQDTDTQYF
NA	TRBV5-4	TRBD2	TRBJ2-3	TGTGCCAGCAGCTTAGGAGGGGCGGGAGTAAGGACAGATACGCAGTATTTT	CASSLGGAGVRTDTQYF
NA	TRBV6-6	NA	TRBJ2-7	TGTGCCAGCAGCCCCGTTCTAAACGAGCAGTACTTC	CASSPVLNEQYF
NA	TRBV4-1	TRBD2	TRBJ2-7	TGCGCCAGCAGCCAAGACCTCTTAAGGGGACTAAGCTCCTACGAGCAGTACTTC	CASSQDLLRGLSSYEQYF
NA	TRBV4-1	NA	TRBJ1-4	TGCGCCAGCAGCCAAGAACAGGGCATTGTTGCAACTAATGAAAAACTGTTTTTT	CASSQEQGIVATNEKLFF
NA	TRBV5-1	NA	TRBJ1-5	TGCGCCAGCAGCTTGTCAGCGGATCAGCCCCAGCATTTT	CASSLSADQPQHF
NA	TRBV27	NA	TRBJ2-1	TGTGCCAGCAGTGCTAGCGACCAGCTAGGTGAGCAGTTCTTC	CASSASDQLGEQFF
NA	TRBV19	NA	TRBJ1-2	TGTGCCAGTAGTATAGACAGATCCTATGGCTACACCTTC	CASSIDRSYGYTF
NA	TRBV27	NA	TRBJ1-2	TGTGCCAGCAGCCCACAGGGAAGCTATGGCTACACCTTC	CASSPQGSYGYTF
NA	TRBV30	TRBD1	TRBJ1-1	TGTGCCTGGAATACGGAAAAGGACAGGGCGGGGGAAGCTTTCTTT	CAWNTEKDRAGEAFF
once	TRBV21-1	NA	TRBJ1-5	TGTGCCAGCAGCAAAGTCAGGGCTGAGGGGAACAATCAGCCCCAGCATTTT	CASSKVRAEGNNQPQHF
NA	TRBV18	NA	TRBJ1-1	TGTGCCAGCTCACCAAAGACAGGCTTCATGAACACTGAAGCTTTCTTT	CASSPKTGFMNTEAFF
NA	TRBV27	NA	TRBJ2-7	TGTGCCAGCAGTTCCCGGGTAACCACCTCGCCCTCCTACGAGCAGTACTTC	CASSSRVTTSPSYEQYF
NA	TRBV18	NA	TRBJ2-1	TGTGCCAGCTCACCGAACATAGACAGAAATGAGCAGTTCTTC	CASSPNIDRNEQFF
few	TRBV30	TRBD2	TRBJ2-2	TGTGCCTGGAGTGAGCGGGGACCCGGGGAGCTGTTTTTT	CAWSERGPGELFF
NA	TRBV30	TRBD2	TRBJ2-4	TGTGCCTGGAGTAGCGGGAGAGGGAACATTCAGTACTTC	CAWSSGRGNIQYF
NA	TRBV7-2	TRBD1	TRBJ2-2	TGTGCCAGCAGCTTAGACCCGAGGGGGCTGGGCGGGGAGCTGTTTTTT	CASSLDPRGLGGELFF
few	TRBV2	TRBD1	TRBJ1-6	TGTGCCATCTTAGGCCAGGGGGTCGTTTCACCCCTCCACTTT	CAILGQGVVSPLHF
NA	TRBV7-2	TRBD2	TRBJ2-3	TGTGCCAGCAGCTTAAAGCGGGGGGGCGCAGATACGCAGTATTTT	CASSLKRGGADTQYF
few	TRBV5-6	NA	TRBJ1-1	TGTGCCAGCAGCTTGGGACCGACGAACACTGAAGCTTTCTTT	CASSLGPTNTEAFF
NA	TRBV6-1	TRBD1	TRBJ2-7	TGTGCCAGCAGTGAACGGGACAGGGCCCTCTACGAGCAGTACTTC	CASSERDRALYEQYF
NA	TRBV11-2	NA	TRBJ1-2	TGTGCCAGCAGTTCAGGAGGGCAGGGGAGGGCCTTC	CASSSGGQGRAF
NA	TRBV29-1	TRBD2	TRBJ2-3	TGCAGCGTGCGGGAGGGCGTTAGCACAGATACGCAGTATTTT	CSVREGVSTDTQYF
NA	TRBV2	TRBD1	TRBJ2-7	TGTGCCAGCAGTAGACAGGGTTCATACGAGCAGTACTTC	CASSRQGSYEQYF
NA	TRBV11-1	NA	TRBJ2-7	TGTGCCAGCAGCTTAGGATCTAACTCCTACGAGCAGTACTTC	CASSLGSNSYEQYF
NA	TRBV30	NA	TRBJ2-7	TGTGCCTGGAGTGTAGAGTACGAGCAGTACTTC	CAWSVEYEQYF
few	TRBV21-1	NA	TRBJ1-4	TGTGCCAGCAGCAATAGGGGGGCTAATGAAAAACTGTTTTTT	CASSNRGANEKLFF
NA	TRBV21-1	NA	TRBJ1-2	TGTGCCAGCAGCAAATGCCGAAACAGGGTCGGGGACTATGGCTACACCTTC	CASSKCRNRVGDYGYTF
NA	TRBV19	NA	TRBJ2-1	TGTGCCAGTATGGCAGTGGCTAACCGGCTTGAGCAGTTCTTC	CASMAVANRLEQFF